This is a list of T cell receptor beta chains from one sample in a study of cytomegalovirus exposure and HLA in healthy donors. Measured with immunoSEQ multiplex PCR; TCRdb has only the in-frame clones, and not every one. The sample includes some 200,000 clones, about 80% of them seen just once. The sequenced sample consisted of PBMCs. The receptors shown here come from a man aged 35-49 years in good health and CMV-seronegative. Each CDR3 is given with its conserved first and last residue. D genes are given only for firm matches. A row's size may be missing; if present it is once, few, many or a size class.

J gene | V gene | clone size | D gene | CDR3 DNA | CDR3 protein
TRBJ2-5 | TRBV28 | NA | TRBD1 | TGTGCCAGCAGTTATCCGACAGGGGGGATTGAGACCCAGTACTTC | CASSYPTGGIETQYF
TRBJ2-3 | TRBV5-6 | once | TRBD2 | TGTGCCAGCAGCTTCCGGATTAGCGGGCCCACAGATACGCAGTATTTT | CASSFRISGPTDTQYF
TRBJ1-1 | TRBV7-2 | NA | NA | TGTGCCAGCAGTTTTGACAGGATGAACACTGAAGCTTTCTTT | CASSFDRMNTEAFF
TRBJ2-5 | TRBV2 | NA | TRBD2 | TGTGCCAGCAGTGAAGTTGGTAGCGGGGGGGAGACCCAGTACTTC | CASSEVGSGGETQYF
TRBJ1-2 | TRBV7-2 | NA | NA | TGTGCCAGCAGCTTAGTCGACGCAGGGCTAGGCTACACCTTC | CASSLVDAGLGYTF
TRBJ2-2 | TRBV19 | many | NA | TGTGCCAGTAGTCCGGACTGGCTCACCGGGGAGCTGTTTTTT | CASSPDWLTGELFF
TRBJ1-1 | TRBV27 | NA | NA | TGTGCCAGCAGTTTATCGTGGGGGGGGGACACTGAAGCTTTCTTT | CASSLSWGGDTEAFF
TRBJ1-2 | TRBV19 | NA | NA | TGTGCCAGTAGCCTTGGCCTACGACGGTCCAGGGATGGCTACACCTTC | CASSLGLRRSRDGYTF
TRBJ2-7 | TRBV7-3 | NA | TRBD1 | TGTGCCAGCAGCTTAACGCGAGGGACAGTGGGAGAGCAGTACTTC | CASSLTRGTVGEQYF
TRBJ1-1 | TRBV5-8 | NA | NA | TGTGCCACCAGGCGGACTGAAGCTTTCTTT | CATRRTEAFF
TRBJ2-7 | TRBV7-8 | few | NA | TGTGCCAGCAGCTTAGGGGCTTGGGCAGTGGGACTCTACGAGCAGTACTTC | CASSLGAWAVGLYEQYF
TRBJ1-1 | TRBV6-1 | once | NA | TGTGCCAGCAGTCATCAGGGTATGAACACTGAAGCTTTCTTT | CASSHQGMNTEAFF
TRBJ2-7 | TRBV7-9 | NA | NA | TGTGCCAGCAGCTTATACAGCTCCTACGAGCAGTACTTC | CASSLYSSYEQYF
TRBJ1-2 | TRBV5-1 | NA | TRBD1 | TGCGCCAGCAGCTTGGCAGGGGGCGACTATGGCTACACCTTC | CASSLAGGDYGYTF
TRBJ1-6 | TRBV6-1 | NA | TRBD1 | TGTGCCAGCAGTGAAGCGAGGGACAGGACACCTTATTCACCCCTCCACTTT | CASSEARDRTPYSPLHF
TRBJ2-1 | TRBV9 | once | TRBD2 | TGTGCCAGCAGCGTACAAGCGGGAGGGCCGAATGAGCAGTTCTTC | CASSVQAGGPNEQFF
TRBJ1-1 | TRBV13 | NA | NA | TGTGCCAGCAGCGAACACCAAAGTAATCTGAACACTGAAGCTTTCTTT | CASSEHQSNLNTEAFF
TRBJ2-7 | TRBV29-1 | NA | TRBD2 | TGCAGCGTTGCGGGAGGTGGCGAGCAGTACTTC | CSVAGGGEQYF
TRBJ2-2 | TRBV7-3 | NA | TRBD1 | TGTGCCAGCAGCTTACGACAGGGTCTAAACACCGGGGAGCTGTTTTTT | CASSLRQGLNTGELFF
TRBJ1-1 | TRBV6-5 | once | NA | TGTGCCAGCAGTTACTCGGGGGGGACTGAAGCTTTCTTT | CASSYSGGTEAFF
TRBJ2-2 | TRBV7-2 | NA | TRBD1 | TGTGCCAGCAGCTCCCGGACAGGGATTGAGACCGGGGAGCTGTTTTTT | CASSSRTGIETGELFF
TRBJ2-7 | TRBV19 | NA | TRBD1 | TGTGCCAGTAAACGGGACAGTGGTAAGGACGAGCAGTACTTC | CASKRDSGKDEQYF
TRBJ2-2 | TRBV6-6 | NA | NA | TGTGCCAGCAGGGGGCAGTCGGTCACCGGGGAGCTGTTTTTT | CASRGQSVTGELFF
TRBJ2-7 | TRBV7-8 | NA | TRBD2 | TGTGCCAGCAGCCGAAACCCGGGACTAGCGGTTTACGAGCAGTACTTC | CASSRNPGLAVYEQYF
TRBJ2-3 | TRBV10-3 | NA | TRBD2 | TGTGCCATCTCGGGAAGCGGGGGTAGCACAGATACGCAGTATTTT | CAISGSGGSTDTQYF
TRBJ2-3 | TRBV7-9 | NA | TRBD2 | TGTGCCAGCAGCTTAGGGACTAGCGGGACCCACTTGGATACGCAGTATTTT | CASSLGTSGTHLDTQYF
TRBJ1-1 | TRBV7-3 | NA | TRBD1 | TGTGCCAGCAGCCCCCGGACAGGAAATCCGAACACTGAAGCTTTCTTT | CASSPRTGNPNTEAFF
TRBJ2-5 | TRBV25-1 | NA | TRBD1 | TGTGCCAGCAGCCTTAGACAGGGACGAGAGACCCAGTACTTC | CASSLRQGRETQYF
TRBJ2-1 | TRBV4-1 | NA | NA | TGCGCCAGCAGCCCACTACCCACTAAATCCTACAATGAGCAGTTCTTC | CASSPLPTKSYNEQFF
TRBJ1-4 | TRBV19 | NA | NA | TGTGCCAGCCAAACAGCAACTAATGAAAAACTGTTTTTT | CASQTATNEKLFF
TRBJ2-1 | TRBV7-9 | NA | TRBD2 | TGTGCCAGCAGCCGGGGGGGGAGTCGCAACAATGAGCAGTTCTTC | CASSRGGSRNNEQFF
TRBJ1-2 | TRBV9 | NA | TRBD1 | TGTGCCAGCAGCGCAGCCGGGACAGCCTATTTCTATGGCTACACCTTC | CASSAAGTAYFYGYTF
TRBJ2-1 | TRBV28 | few | NA | TGTGCCAGCAGTGCCGGGACATCCTCCTACAATGAGCAGTTCTTC | CASSAGTSSYNEQFF
TRBJ1-4 | TRBV5-4 | few | NA | TGTGCCAGCAGCCCCCCCGGACAGCTTAATGAAAAACTGTTTTTT | CASSPPGQLNEKLFF
TRBJ2-7 | TRBV5-4 | NA | NA | TGTGCCAGCAGTGAATCGGGGGGCAGGGGCTCCTACGAGCAGTACTTC | CASSESGGRGSYEQYF
TRBJ1-2 | TRBV7-9 | NA | TRBD1 | TGTGCCAGTATGACAGGGGGCGGCTACACCTTC | CASMTGGGYTF
TRBJ2-3 | TRBV5-1 | NA | TRBD2 | TGCGCCAGCAGCTTGGGGGGGGGAACAGATACGCAGTATTTT | CASSLGGGTDTQYF
TRBJ1-2 | TRBV5-1 | NA | TRBD1 | TGCGCCAGCAGCCCCCCGGGACAGACCTATGGCTACACCTTC | CASSPPGQTYGYTF
TRBJ2-5 | TRBV28 | NA | NA | TGTGCCAGCAGTGGATGGGATTCTAGGAGGCAGACCGGGCACTTC | CASSGWDSRRQTGHF
TRBJ2-3 | TRBV5-8 | NA | NA | TGTGCCAGCAGCACTGGACAGCACACAGATACGCAGTATTTT | CASSTGQHTDTQYF
TRBJ1-2 | TRBV18 | NA | NA | TGTGCCAGCTCCCCAACAGAAGGGGCCTACGGCTACACCTTC | CASSPTEGAYGYTF
TRBJ1-5 | TRBV11-2 | NA | TRBD1 | TGTGCCAGCAGCTTGACAGGGGTGAATCAGCCCCAGCATTTT | CASSLTGVNQPQHF
TRBJ2-3 | TRBV12-5 | NA | NA | TGTGCTAGTGGCCGGGGGGCTATCGGTACGCAGTATTTT | CASGRGAIGTQYF
TRBJ2-3 | TRBV5-1 | once | NA | TGCGCCAGCAGCTTGGCCAGGTCATCTAGCACAGATACGCAGTATTTT | CASSLARSSSTDTQYF
TRBJ1-3 | TRBV2 | NA | NA | TGTGCCAGCACCCGGACAGTCGCTGGAAACACCATATATTTT | CASTRTVAGNTIYF
TRBJ2-5 | TRBV14 | NA | NA | TGTGCCAGCAGCCAATCGGGAATAGAGACCCAGTACTTC | CASSQSGIETQYF
TRBJ1-1 | TRBV30 | few | TRBD1 | TGTGCCTGGAGCAGACAGGGGAACACTGAAGCTTTCTTT | CAWSRQGNTEAFF
TRBJ2-4 | TRBV5-4 | few | NA | TGTGCCAGCAGCTTGGACCCCGGGGCCAAAAACATTCAGTACTTC | CASSLDPGAKNIQYF
TRBJ1-2 | TRBV6-1 | few | TRBD1 | TGTGCCAGCAGTGAACACGGGACAGGATGGGGCTACACCTTC | CASSEHGTGWGYTF
TRBJ2-3 | TRBV5-1 | NA | NA | TGCGCCAGCAGCTCCAATAGTGGGGGGGCATCAGATACGCAGTATTTT | CASSSNSGGASDTQYF
TRBJ1-6 | TRBV7-6 | NA | TRBD1 | TGTGCCAGCAGCTTATCGATAGGGGGCTTCTATAATTCACCCTTCCACTTT | CASSLSIGGFYNSPFHF
TRBJ2-1 | TRBV5-6 | NA | TRBD2 | TGTGCCAGCAGCTTTGCGGGAGGGCTGGGTGAGCAGTTCTTC | CASSFAGGLGEQFF
TRBJ1-5 | TRBV7-2 | NA | NA | TGTGCCAGCAGCAAAGGGGCAACAGGGCTCCTTGGCCAGCCCCAGCATTTT | CASSKGATGLLGQPQHF
TRBJ2-3 | TRBV5-1 | NA | NA | TGCGCCAGCAGTCTCCTACAGGGTCCAGATACGCAGTATTTT | CASSLLQGPDTQYF
TRBJ2-4 | TRBV27 | NA | TRBD1 | TGTGCCAGCAGTCCCGGGACAGGGAAGGCCAAAAACATTCAGTACTTC | CASSPGTGKAKNIQYF
TRBJ1-5 | TRBV28 | NA | NA | TGTGCCAGCCATTCTACTAGCAATCAGCCCCAGCATTTT | CASHSTSNQPQHF
TRBJ1-5 | TRBV7-8 | NA | NA | TGTGCCAGCAGCTTAGAGGGGAGGGTCAGCGCAGTTAATCAGCCCCAGCATTTT | CASSLEGRVSAVNQPQHF
TRBJ2-2 | TRBV9 | NA | NA | TGTGCCAGCAGCTTTCAGATACGGGGGAACACCGGGGAGCTGTTTTTT | CASSFQIRGNTGELFF
TRBJ2-5 | TRBV9 | NA | NA | TGTGCCAGCAGCCCGAGCGGCAGAATCCAAGAGACCCAGTACTTC | CASSPSGRIQETQYF
TRBJ2-2 | TRBV5-1 | NA | NA | TGCGCCAGCACTCGGGGTGGAGGAGAGGCCACCGGGGAGCTGTTTTTT | CASTRGGGEATGELFF